Sequencing of this T cell receptor beta chain was carried out in a study of metastatic and nonmetastatic thyroid tumors. Whole-study context: Patients with malignant and benign thyroid disease provided blood and tumor or nodule tissue, whose repertoires were compared.

With MiXCR, TCRdb called clones anew from the PCR reads. Found here are 43,000 or so clones, approximately 4.1% of them singletons; the top ten hold around a tenth. Nobody among the patients had been given any treatment before thyroid surgery. The V gene end was trimmed by 7 bases and the J gene end by 5 bases; junction bases not matched to a gene: 11. The CDR3 has 15 residues. Germline assignment: CDR1 MNHNS and CDR2 SASEGT. This clonotype was obtained from a female donor with papillary thyroid cancer or a benign thyroid nodule (not recorded which). Some clones in this sample may be carry-over from other donors' samples. The J gene is TRBJ2-3, the V gene TRBV6-1, with 8 bases lining up with TRBD1. The source material was blood. CDR3 bases: TGTGCCAGCACCGAGACAGGGGCGTCGGTAGATACGCAGTATTTT. Translation: CASTETGASVDTQYF.